The clone carrying this T cell receptor beta chain was detected a few times. The PCR contained 60 Vbeta and 13 Jbeta primers. Clones were read by immunoSEQ multiplex PCR, and TCRdb kept only the in-frame ones, dropping some. The sample holds under 200,000 clones, roughly 84% seen once. The data derive from a study of cytomegalovirus exposure and HLA in healthy donors. This CDR3 contains 15 residues. Germline V gives CDR1 SEHNR, CDR2 FQNEAQ (reference sequence). With 5 bases removed from V and 0 bases from J, the gap between germline ends came to 13 bases. Sequenced: PBMCs. The chain carries TRBV7-9 and TRBJ1-1, with D unresolved. This receptor was taken from a man younger than 35 in good health and CMV-seronegative. CDR3 loop: CASSPPLPMNTEAFF. For the CDR3, the DNA is TGTGCCAGCAGCCCCCCTCTACCCATGAACACTGAAGCTTTCTTT.